This TCR beta chain was recorded in a study of T cell clonotyping in hematopoietic cell transplantation. Details on this clone: Antigen: not known.

The repertoire was sequenced with immunoSEQ multiplex PCR; TCRdb's copy has only in-frame clones and lacks some. This table has more than 65,000 clones, around 94% appearing once. Study findings and constraints: Cells were unsorted, so CD4 and CD8 contributions were not separated. At the given depth, recipient repertoires were over 97% de novo clonotypes. Graft donor and pretransplant recipient Inverse Simpson Index values predicted broader posttransplant TCR diversity. Pathologically expanded recipient clonotypes increased progressively from day 30 to day 180 as diversity fell.

The sample taken for sequencing was peripheral blood mononuclear cells. The sequence was obtained from a man aged 45 to 65 in good health. Some clones in this sample may be carry-over from other donors' samples.

CDR3 amino acids: CASSSGQGISPRQPQHF. The CDR3, as DNA: TGTGCCAGCAGTAGCGGACAGGGAATCTCGCCGCGGCAGCCCCAGCATTTT. The V and J genes are TRBV27 and TRBJ1-5, with TRBD1 identical over 8 bases. Germline V gives CDR1 MNHEY, CDR2 SMNVEV (reference sequence). This CDR3 region has 17 residues. V shed 5 bases, J shed 7 bases, and the junction held 16 bases outside the gene matches.